These 31 T cell receptor beta chains were all obtained from the same sample, sequenced in a study of a mutant IDH1 vaccine in newly diagnosed glioma. No antigens are known for them. Noted time point: week 5, during vaccination. The study gave 300 ug of mutant IDH1 20-mer peptide per vaccine dose, with topical imiquimod. This table comes from immunoSEQ multiplex PCR, and its TCRdb copy is limited to in-frame clones, with some not included. In the table there are roughly 28,000 clones, more than 70% of which are singletons. Sequenced here: PBMCs, sampled from a glioma patient whose treatment included an IDH1 peptide vaccine. The origin of the receptors is a man aged 18-30 years with glioma.

The chain recombines TRBV7-2 with TRBJ1-2; the D is unclear. This CDR3 contains 13 residues. V lost 4 bases and J 5 bases, leaving 11 bases between the germline ends. Germline CDR1 reads SGHTA; CDR2 reads FQGNSA. The CDR3 coding sequence is TGTGCCAGCAGCTCGAAGGACGGGTATGGCTACACCTTC. Translating gives CASSSKDGYGYTF.

V usage is TRBV6-6 and J usage is TRBJ2-7; D is possibly TRBD2 (6 bases). There are 15 residues in the CDR3. Germline values: CDR1 MNHNY, CDR2 SVGAGI (reference sequence). With 4 bases removed from V and 5 bases from J, the gap between germline ends came to 18 bases. The CDR3 DNA sequence: TGTGCCAGCAGTTCGACATGGGGGGAGTTCCACGAGCAGTACTTC. Translated: CASSSTWGEFHEQYF.

The chain couples TRBV5-6 to TRBJ1-2; no definite D call. The CDR3 sequence is 12 residues long. The V gene lost 4 bases and the J gene lost 4 bases, with 8 bases spanning the gap. Germline loops: CDR1 SGHDT, CDR2 YYEEEE. The CDR3 DNA is TGTGCCAGCAGCACGGCGACCTATGGCTACACCTTC. Translated, it gives CASSTATYGYTF.

The chain has TRBV15 and TRBJ2-7; D may be TRBD1 (7 bases). CDR1 and CDR2 (germline): LNHNV, YYDKDF (reference sequence). The V and J ends lost 8 bases and 6 bases respectively, with 17 bases between them. The length of the CDR3 is 13 residues. The CDR3 DNA sequence: TGTGCCACCGAGCAGGGGGGAACCTTCGAGCAGTACTTC. Its protein product is CATEQGGTFEQYF.

This clone was seen a single time. The CDR3 nucleotides are TGCGCCAGCAGCCAAGATCGGGGTTCCACTGAAGCTTTCTTT. It codes for CASSQDRGSTEAFF. V usage is TRBV4-3 and J usage is TRBJ1-1; no definite D call. CDR1 LGHNA and CDR2 YSLEER come from the germline V gene. This CDR3 comprises 14 residues. V was trimmed by 0 bases and J by 4 bases, leaving 9 bases between them.

The rearrangement links TRBV7-2 to TRBJ2-7, with TRBD2 matching over 7 bases. Germline values: CDR1 SGHTA, CDR2 FQGNSA. The trim removed 6 bases at V and 4 bases at J, leaving 9 bases unmatched. This CDR3 comprises 14 residues. The CDR3 bases are TGTGCCAGCAGTTCCTCTAGCGGCCCTTACGAGCAGTACTTC. It encodes CASSSSSGPYEQYF.

CDR3 coding DNA: TGTGCCAGCAGTTTACGGGGCACACGCACCGGGGAGCTGTTTTTT. Encoded protein: CASSLRGTRTGELFF. This chain uses TRBV28 with TRBJ2-2; D may correspond to TRBD1 or TRBD2 (5 bases each). V gave up 2 bases and J gave up 4 bases, with 11 bases separating them. From germline, CDR1 is MDHEN and CDR2 SYDVKM. CDR3 length: 15 residues.

The chain recombines TRBV6-1 with TRBJ1-5, with D unresolved. The CDR3 contains 14 residues. Trimming removed 8 bases from V and 3 bases from J, with 14 bases in between. Germline V gene sequence: CDR1 MNHNS, CDR2 SASEGT. The DNA of the CDR3 is TGTGCCAGCGCAGAAGACACGTCCAATCAGCCCCAGCATTTT. Its protein is CASAEDTSNQPQHF.

The chain recombines TRBV25-1 with TRBJ1-3; 9 nucleotides match TRBD1. This CDR3 region has 15 residues. The V segment lost 6 bases and the J segment 4 bases; nucleotides outside the gene matches: 7. Germline CDR1 reads MGHDK; CDR2 reads SYGVNS. The CDR3 here is CASSEGDREGNTIYF. The CDR3 DNA reads TGTGCCAGCAGCGAAGGGGACAGGGAAGGAAACACCATATATTTT. Full variable domain (rest looked up from reference TRBV25-1 and TRBJ1-3): EADIYQTPRYLVIGTGKKITLECSQTMGHDKMYWYQQDPGMELHLIHYSYGVNSTEKGDLSSESTVSRIRTEHFPLTLESARPSHTSQYLCASSEGDREGNTIYFGEGSWLTVV.

In its sample, this clone was seen a few times. The genes are TRBV6-1 and TRBJ1-1; 8 bases line up with TRBD1. CDR3 length: 15 residues. The ends lost 1 base at V and 4 bases at J; junction bases unmatched: 5. The germline V gene has CDR1 MNHNS and CDR2 SASEGT. As DNA, the CDR3 is TGTGCCAGCAGTGAAGGGGCAGGGGGCGGCACTGAAGCTTTCTTT. It codes for CASSEGAGGGTEAFF.

The chain carries TRBV30 and TRBJ1-2, with D possibly matching TRBD1 (6 bases). The CDR3 totals 17 residues. Germline assignment: CDR1 GTSNPN and CDR2 SVGIG (reference sequence). V lost 4 bases and J 2 bases, leaving 23 bases between the germline ends. The CDR3 DNA sequence: TGTGCCTGGAAACCCCAACTTACAGGGAGAAGGAACTATGGCTACACCTTC. Amino acids: CAWKPQLTGRRNYGYTF. Full variable domain (rest looked up from reference TRBV30 and TRBJ1-2): SQTIHQWPATLVQPVGSPLSLECTVEGTSNPNLYWYRQAAGRGLQLLFYSVGIGQISSEVPQNLSASRPQDRQFILSSKKLLLSDSGFYLCAWKPQLTGRRNYGYTFGSGTRLTVV.

The chain carries TRBV5-1 and TRBJ1-1; TRBD1 matches at 9 bases. After removal of 1 base from V and 4 bases from J, the junction contained 8 bases not matched to a gene. CDR3 length: 16 residues. Looked up from germline, CDR1 is SGHRS and CDR2 is YFSETQ. The CDR3 region is CASSLLQGASSTEAFF. The CDR3 DNA reads TGCGCCAGCAGCTTGCTACAGGGGGCGAGTAGCACTGAAGCTTTCTTT.

The V call is TRBV29-1, the J call TRBJ2-2; TRBD2 might be the D (6 bases). CDR3 size: 15 residues. CDR1 SQVTM and CDR2 ANQGSEA come from the germline V gene. V was shortened by 2 bases and J by 0 bases, with 10 bases between the two germline ends. CDR3 loop: CSVENPGANTGELFF. The CDR3 bases are TGCAGCGTTGAAAATCCGGGGGCGAACACCGGGGAGCTGTTTTTT.

The chain carries TRBV7-2 and TRBJ2-1; 11 bases fit TRBD2. In germline, CDR1 is SGHTA, CDR2 FQGNSA. Trimming took 5 bases from V and 8 from J; bases not matched to a gene: 8. This CDR3 has 15 amino acids. Here the CDR3 DNA reads TGTGCCAGCAGCATCACTAGCGGGAGAAGCGATGAGCAGTTCTTC. Translating it yields CASSITSGRSDEQFF.

The gene calls are TRBV6-5 and TRBJ1-2, with D perhaps matching TRBD1 (6 bases). Germline V CDR1 and CDR2: MNHEY, SVGAGI. This CDR3 spans 14 amino acids. Deletions cut 1 base from V and 12 bases from J, with 18 bases between. The CDR3 coding sequence is TGTGCCAGCAGTTACTTGGGGGGCGCACAGGTCCACACCTTC. The encoded protein is CASSYLGGAQVHTF.

The CDR3 reads CASSLEISEAFF. CDR3 bases: TGTGCCAGCAGCTTAGAGATCTCTGAAGCTTTCTTT. This chain links TRBV7-2 with TRBJ1-1; unclear D gene. The V gene's germline CDR1 is SGHTA and CDR2 FQGNSA. The CDR3 is 12 amino acids. Trimming removed 1 base at V and 6 bases at J, with 6 bases between. Together with reference TRBV7-2 and TRBJ1-1, the CDR3 gives the full variable domain: GAGVSQSPSNKVTEKGKDVELRCDPISGHTALYWYRQSLGQGLEFLIYFQGNSAPDKSGLPSDRFSAERTGGSVSTLTIQRTQQEDSAVYLCASSLEISEAFFGQGTRLTVV.

The chain recombines TRBV4-3 with TRBJ2-2, with TRBD2 matching 10 bases. V was clipped by 0 bases and J by 1 base; unmatched bases: 2. The CDR3 covers 17 residues. CDR1 and CDR2 from the germline V gene are LGHNA and YSLEER. Here the CDR3 reads CASSQDGLAVNTGELFF. The CDR3 bases are TGCGCCAGCAGCCAAGACGGACTAGCGGTGAACACCGGGGAGCTGTTTTTT.

This clone occurred once. The chain has TRBV19 and TRBJ1-2; D is uncertain. CDR3 length: 13 amino acids. V lost 3 bases to trimming and J lost 6 bases, with 11 bases between them. In germline, CDR1 is LNHDA, CDR2 SQIVND (reference sequence). The CDR3 region is CASSMTGKNGYTF. CDR3 in DNA: TGTGCCAGTAGTATGACGGGGAAGAATGGCTACACCTTC.

The chain couples TRBV19 to TRBJ1-5; D is unclear. Trimming cost V 4 bases and J 6 bases, with 19 bases left between them. This CDR3 has 16 amino acids. Germline V CDR1 and CDR2: LNHDA, SQIVND (reference sequence). This CDR3 is CASSTIVQSPSQPQHF. The CDR3 DNA reads as TGTGCCAGTAGTACGATTGTCCAGAGCCCCTCTCAGCCCCAGCATTTT. The full variable domain, in which reference TRBV19 and TRBJ1-5 provide the parts outside the CDR3, is DGGITQSPKYLFRKEGQNVTLSCEQNLNHDAMYWYRQDPGQGLRLIYYSQIVNDFQKGDIAEGYSVSREKKESFPLTVTSAQKNPTAFYLCASSTIVQSPSQPQHFGDGTRLSIL.

This chain joins TRBV4-3 and TRBJ2-7; D may be TRBD1 (5 bases). The germline CDR1 and CDR2 sequences are LGHNA and YSLEER. This CDR3 region has 14 residues. The V end was cut by 0 bases, the J end by 6 bases, with 12 bases between. CDR3 DNA: TGCGCCAGCAGCCAAGATCTAAGCCAGGGCGAGCAGTACTTC. This codes for CASSQDLSQGEQYF.

J is TRBJ2-7 and V is TRBV29-1, with TRBD2 matching over 11 bases. Germline-derived CDR1 and CDR2 are SQVTM and ANQGSEA. J lost 2 bases, V lost 7 bases, and 10 bases had no gene match. The CDR3 consists of 15 residues. CDR3 sequence reads: CSGILAGVAAYEQYF. As DNA, the CDR3 is TGCAGCGGTATACTAGCGGGGGTCGCTGCCTACGAGCAGTACTTC.

This chain joins TRBV4-1 and TRBJ2-5; a weak D match, TRBD1 (6 bases). With 1 base removed from V and 4 bases from J, the gap between germline ends came to 13 bases. Germline V lookup: CDR1 MGHRA, CDR2 YSYEKL. The CDR3 covers 15 residues. CDR3 region: CASSQGPTGRETQYF. CDR3 in DNA: TGCGCCAGCAGCCAAGGGCCTACAGGGCGAGAGACCCAGTACTTC.

The chain carries TRBV18 and TRBJ2-1; D gene ambiguous. The germline V and J ends were trimmed by 2 bases and 4 bases, with 6 bases remaining between them. CDR3 length: 13 residues. CDR1 is KGHSH and CDR2 is LQKENI in the germline V gene. Here the CDR3 DNA reads TGTGCCAGCTCACCAGGCGGATACAATGAGCAGTTCTTC. Translating gives CASSPGGYNEQFF.

The chain carries TRBV6-1 and TRBJ2-5; 8 positions match TRBD2. The germline V gene encodes CDR1 MNHNS and CDR2 SASEGT. J was trimmed by 5 bases and V by 4 bases; bases with no gene match: 9. The CDR3 has 15 residues. The CDR3: CASSGSAGGGETQYF. DNA for the CDR3: TGTGCCAGCAGTGGGTCTGCGGGAGGAGGGGAGACCCAGTACTTC.

The rearrangement joins TRBV7-9 to TRBJ1-2; TRBD1 is a possible D gene (6 bases). CDR1 is SEHNR and CDR2 is FQNEAQ in the germline V gene (reference sequence). Trimming shortened V by 5 bases and J by 8 bases, and 21 bases separated the two germline ends. The CDR3 length is 15 residues. The CDR3 coding sequence is TGTGCCAGCAGCCAATTCACACAGGGAAGTGCCGGCTACACCTTC. Encoded protein: CASSQFTQGSAGYTF.

In DNA, the CDR3 is TGCAGCGTTTTAGGGCAGGAATGGGATGACTCTGGAAACACCATATATTTT. It encodes CSVLGQEWDDSGNTIYF. The genes are TRBV29-1 and TRBJ1-3; D gene uncertain. V was pared by 5 bases and J by 0 bases, with 20 bases between. The CDR3 contains 17 residues. CDR1 is SQVTM, CDR2 ANQGSEA, per germline.

V usage is TRBV11-2 and J usage is TRBJ1-1, with unresolved D. CDR3 length equals 15 residues. Germline CDR1 SGHAT, CDR2 FQNNGV. V was cut by 2 bases and J by 2 bases, with 12 bases left in between. The CDR3 sequence is CASSLSGSVNTEAFF. DNA for the CDR3: TGTGCCAGCAGCTTAAGTGGCAGTGTAAACACTGAAGCTTTCTTT.

This chain connects TRBV6-5 to TRBJ2-5, with 8 bases lining up with TRBD2. Germline trimming cut 2 bases from V and 4 bases from J; bases unmatched to any gene: 3. The germline V gene has CDR1 MNHEY and CDR2 SVGAGI. The CDR3 is 14 amino acids. The CDR3 loop is CASSYQLAGETQYF. CDR3 sequence (DNA): TGTGCCAGCAGTTACCAGCTAGCGGGAGAGACCCAGTACTTC.

This chain connects TRBV29-1 to TRBJ2-5; D possibly corresponds to TRBD1 (5 bases). Germline lookup yields CDR1 SQVTM and CDR2 ANQGSEA. CDR3 size: 14 residues. V was trimmed by 5 bases and J by 1 base, leaving 14 bases between them. Here the CDR3 reads CSVSGDRTQETQYF. The CDR3 bases are TGCAGCGTTTCTGGTGACAGAACCCAAGAGACCCAGTACTTC.

V and J are TRBV4-3 and TRBJ2-7; no firm D call. Germline-derived CDR1 and CDR2 are LGHNA and YSLEER. V was cut by 1 base and J by 5 bases, with 3 bases left in between. The CDR3 loop spans 11 amino acids. The CDR3 reads CASSQGDEQYF. The CDR3 nucleotides read TGCGCCAGCAGCCAAGGTGACGAGCAGTACTTC.

The chain combines TRBV5-1 with TRBJ1-1; possible D gene TRBD1, 6 bases. CDR3 size: 17 residues. The germline V gene encodes CDR1 SGHRS and CDR2 YFSETQ. The ends were cut back, 3 bases at V and 2 bases at J, with 20 bases in the middle. CDR3 sequence (DNA): TGCGCCAGCAGCTCCGGGCTACGGGCAGGGGTCAACACTGAAGCTTTCTTT. This encodes CASSSGLRAGVNTEAFF. Looking up the rest from reference TRBV5-1 and TRBJ1-1 gives the full variable domain: KAGVTQTPRYLIKTRGQQVTLSCSPISGHRSVSWYQQTPGQGLQFLFEYFSETQRNKGNFPGRFSGRQFSNSRSEMNVSTLELGDSALYLCASSSGLRAGVNTEAFFGQGTRLTVV.